Listed below are T cell receptor beta chains from one sample, sequenced in a study of human T cells and chemical hapten exposure. TCRdb passed the RACE reads through MiXCR, listing each CDR3 protein once. The repertoire holds some 150,000 distinct CDR3 sequences, over 9.5% seen once, with under 1.5% in the top ten. Sequencing was performed on whole blood, taken in connection with sensitization to the hapten diphenylcyclopropenone (DPC). The receptors come from a woman aged 50 to 60 with alopecia areata. Some clones in this sample may be carry-over from other donors' samples. Both conserved end residues are part of each CDR3. D genes are given only for firm matches. A clone size is listed for some rows: how often the clone was seen (once, few, many), or a class if it is expanded.

clone size	V gene	D gene	J gene	CDR3 protein	CDR3 DNA
many	TRBV7-2	.	TRBJ1-6	CASTLEGLGSPLHF	TGTGCCAGCACCCTCGAGGGGCTCGGTTCACCCCTCCACTTT
many	TRBV20-1	.	TRBJ2-1	CSARDPFRSEQFF	TGCAGTGCTAGAGATCCTTTTCGCAGTGAGCAGTTCTTC
many	TRBV7-8	.	TRBJ1-5	CASSLHRDQPQHF	TGTGCCAGCAGCTTACACAGGGACCAGCCCCAGCATTTT
few	TRBV28	TRBD1	TRBJ2-7	CASSPDRDEQYF	TGTGCCAGCAGTCCTGACAGGGACGAGCAGTACTTC
many	TRBV7-6	TRBD1	TRBJ1-2	CASSPRTGTNYGYTF	TGTGCCAGCAGCCCGCGGACAGGGACCAACTATGGCTACACCTTC
few	TRBV10-3	TRBD2	TRBJ2-3	CAISDASGRTDTQYF	TGTGCCATCAGTGATGCTAGCGGTCGCACAGATACGCAGTATTTT
.	TRBV7-3	.	TRBJ1-1	CASSLQKGTRAEAFF	TGTGCCAGCAGCTTACAAAAGGGTACGAGGGCTGAAGCTTTCTTT
.	TRBV18	TRBD2	TRBJ2-1	CASSPLASGSSYNEQFF	TGTGCCAGCTCGCCCCTCGCTAGCGGCAGCTCCTACAATGAGCAGTTCTTC
many	TRBV20-1	.	TRBJ2-7	CSAGPRVYYEQYF	TGCAGTGCTGGACCCCGTGTTTACTACGAGCAGTACTTC
.	TRBV4-1	TRBD2	TRBJ2-1	CASSQGLAGLGNEQFF	TGCGCCAGCAGCCAAGGTCTAGCGGGGCTAGGGAATGAGCAGTTCTTC
few	TRBV7-8	.	TRBJ2-1	CASRPPGASEQFF	TGTGCCAGCAGGCCCCCTGGCGCGAGTGAGCAGTTCTTC
.	TRBV9	.	TRBJ2-1	CASSAAPVGSFNEQFF	TGTGCCAGCAGCGCAGCCCCGGTCGGGTCCTTCAATGAGCAGTTCTTC
.	TRBV5-4	TRBD1	TRBJ2-3	CASSLMDRGQGDTQYF	TGTGCCAGCAGCTTGATGGACAGGGGGCAAGGAGATACGCAGTATTTT
.	TRBV9	.	TRBJ2-5	CASSAPAGETQYF	TGTGCCAGCAGCGCGCCAGCTGGGGAGACCCAGTACTTC
.	TRBV29-1	.	TRBJ1-1	CSVVNTVNTEAFF	TGCAGCGTTGTCAACACGGTGAACACTGAAGCTTTCTTT
many	TRBV5-1	TRBD1	TRBJ1-5	CASSPGTAPNQPQHF	TGCGCCAGCAGCCCGGGGACAGCCCCCAATCAGCCCCAGCATTTT